Each of the 9 T cell receptor beta chains below was sequenced from the same sample in a study of blood T cell repertoires in COVID-19 (dated by TCRdb to 2020 to 2021). Library method: the immunoSEQ multiplex PCR assay. Not all clones reach the TCRdb copy of this immuneACCESS table, which keeps in-frame sequences only. Checked studies attribute under half of the gap to unresolved V genes and leave the rest unexplained. This sample lists about 220,000 clones; approximately 86% were detected once. Roughly 14% of the sample goes to the ten largest clones. The sequenced sample was PBMCs or T cells enriched from blood (not recorded which). These receptors were taken from a woman aged 50 to 60 with acute COVID-19.

The CDR3 sequence is CASRRQRGLSYEQYF. For the CDR3, the DNA is TGTGCCAGCAGAAGACAGCGGGGTCTCTCCTACGAGCAGTACTTC. The rearrangement links TRBV28 to TRBJ2-7; 7 positions agree with TRBD2. This CDR3 spans 15 amino acids. V shed 6 bases and J 0 bases; nucleotides not matched to a gene: 8. CDR1 and CDR2 (germline): MDHEN, SYDVKM.

The genes are TRBV12-3 or TRBV12-4 and TRBJ2-7; 9 nucleotides match TRBD2. J lost 2 bases, V lost 7 bases, and 0 bases had no gene match. This CDR3 region has 12 residues. CDR3 nucleotides: TGTGCCAGCACTAGCGGGGCCTACGAGCAGTACTTC. It yields the protein CASTSGAYEQYF.

This sequence joins TRBV28 and TRBJ1-4; D remains ambiguous. This CDR3 has 14 residues. Between the trimmed V and J ends, which lost 4 bases and 0 bases, there was a span of 6 bases. Germline-derived CDR1 and CDR2 are MDHEN and SYDVKM. CDR3 loop: CASSWEATNEKLFF. CDR3 coding DNA: TGTGCCAGCAGTTGGGAGGCAACTAATGAAAAACTGTTTTTT.

The table lists this clone with a count of one. The chain recombines TRBV28 with TRBJ1-4, with D perhaps matching TRBD1 (6 bases). Germline V lookup: CDR1 MDHEN, CDR2 SYDVKM. V lost 3 bases to trimming and J lost 0 bases, with 23 bases between them. The CDR3 is 20 amino acids. CDR3 sequence: CASSFASWTETDTTNEKLFF. CDR3 in DNA: TGTGCCAGCAGTTTCGCGTCCTGGACAGAAACCGATACAACTAATGAAAAACTGTTTTTT.

This clone was observed a single time. CDR3 DNA: TGTGCCAGCAGCGTAGCGGGGGGACTAGCGGGAGTAACTGGGGAGCTGTTTTTT. It yields the protein CASSVAGGLAGVTGELFF. The V and J genes are TRBV9 and TRBJ2-2; 14 nucleotides align to TRBD2. The CDR3 is 18 residues long. CDR1 and CDR2 from the germline V gene are SGDLS and YYNGEE. V lost 0 bases, J lost 8 bases, and 9 bases stayed unmatched.

The gene calls are TRBV5-1 and TRBJ1-2; 10 bases align to TRBD1. CDR1 SGHRS and CDR2 YFSETQ come from the germline V gene. The CDR3 runs to 16 residues. The trim removed 5 bases at V and 5 bases at J, leaving 12 bases unmatched. The DNA for the CDR3 is TGCGCCAGCAGGAACGGACTGACAGGGGGCGGGTATGGCTACACCTTC. Translation gives CASRNGLTGGGYGYTF.

The chain uses TRBV27 and TRBJ2-1; 11 positions agree with TRBD2. Germline-derived CDR1 and CDR2 are MNHEY and SMNVEV (reference sequence). V lost 6 bases, J lost 5 bases, and 9 bases stayed unmatched. The CDR3 has 16 residues. CDR3 sequence: CASRYLTSGGNNEQFF. The CDR3 nucleotides are TGTGCCAGCAGGTACCTTACTAGCGGGGGAAACAATGAGCAGTTCTTC.

The V gene is TRBV5-5, the J gene TRBJ1-1; possibly TRBD1 for D (5 bases). The germline V gene has CDR1 SGHKS and CDR2 YYEKEE (reference sequence). The V end was cut by 1 base, the J end by 0 bases, with 13 bases between. The CDR3 sequence is 16 residues long. This CDR3 reads CASSLYVDTLNTEAFF. The DNA for the CDR3 is TGTGCCAGCAGCTTGTATGTGGACACCCTGAACACTGAAGCTTTCTTT.

The chain combines TRBV15 with TRBJ1-5; D not certain. CDR1 and CDR2 from the germline V gene are LNHNV and YYDKDF (reference sequence). Between the trimmed V and J ends, which lost 1 base and 0 bases, there was a span of 7 bases. There are 15 residues in the CDR3. DNA for the CDR3: TGTGCCACCAGCAGAGCAGTTTATAGCAATCAGCCCCAGCATTTT. Translated: CATSRAVYSNQPQHF.